This is a list of T cell receptor beta chains from one sample in a study of blood T cell repertoires in COVID-19. The data were produced by immunoSEQ multiplex PCR, yet TCRdb's version contains in-frame clones alone and is incomplete. This sample yields 300,000 to 400,000 clones, of which around 80% are seen a single time; 2.5% to 3% belongs to the top ten. The sequenced material came from peripheral blood. The source of these receptors is a man younger than 45 with active or convalescent COVID-19. Each CDR3 is given without its conserved first and last residue.

v_call	j_call	cdr3_aa
TRBV6-1	TRBJ2-7	ASSETGSYEQY
TRBV7-2	TRBJ2-2	ASSLEGGGDTGELF
TRBV5-1	TRBJ1-2	ASSSTDRESYGYT
TRBV28	TRBJ2-5	ASSTRTGQKSETQY
TRBV5-1	TRBJ1-1	ASSLGARNTEAF
TRBV7-9	TRBJ1-2	ASSLTMMSTDRLLYGYT
TRBV27	TRBJ1-5	ASSLSRAGGSNQPQH
TRBV15	TRBJ1-4	ATSFRGGTNEKLF
TRBV6-5	TRBJ1-6	ASSQTQQGNSPLH
TRBV2	TRBJ1-1	ASSEEVRSRTF
TRBV7-3	TRBJ2-2	ASSDEGSGRLAGELF